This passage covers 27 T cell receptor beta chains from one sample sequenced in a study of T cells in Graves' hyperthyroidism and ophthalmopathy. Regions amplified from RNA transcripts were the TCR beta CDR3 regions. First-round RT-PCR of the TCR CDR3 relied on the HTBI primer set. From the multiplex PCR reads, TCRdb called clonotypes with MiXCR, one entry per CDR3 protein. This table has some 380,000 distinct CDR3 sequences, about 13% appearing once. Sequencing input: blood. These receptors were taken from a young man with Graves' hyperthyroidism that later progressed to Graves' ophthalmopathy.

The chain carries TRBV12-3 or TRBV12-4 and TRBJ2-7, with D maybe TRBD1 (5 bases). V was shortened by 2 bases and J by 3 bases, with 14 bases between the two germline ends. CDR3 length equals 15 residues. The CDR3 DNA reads TGTGCCAGCAGTTTACGGCAGGGAAGAAGCTACGAGCAGTACTTC. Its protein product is CASSLRQGRSYEQYF.

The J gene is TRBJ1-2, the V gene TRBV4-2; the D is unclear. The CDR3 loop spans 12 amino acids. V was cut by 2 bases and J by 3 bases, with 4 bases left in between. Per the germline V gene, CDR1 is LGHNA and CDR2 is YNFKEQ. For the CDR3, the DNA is TGTGCCAGCAGCCAAAGGGACTATGGCTACACCTTC. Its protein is CASSQRDYGYTF.

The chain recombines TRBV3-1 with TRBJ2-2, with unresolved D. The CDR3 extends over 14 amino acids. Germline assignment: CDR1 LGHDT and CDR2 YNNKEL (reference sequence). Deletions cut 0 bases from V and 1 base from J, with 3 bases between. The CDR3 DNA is TGTGCCAGCAGCCAAGACTGGAACACCGGGGAGCTGTTTTTT. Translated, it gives CASSQDWNTGELFF.

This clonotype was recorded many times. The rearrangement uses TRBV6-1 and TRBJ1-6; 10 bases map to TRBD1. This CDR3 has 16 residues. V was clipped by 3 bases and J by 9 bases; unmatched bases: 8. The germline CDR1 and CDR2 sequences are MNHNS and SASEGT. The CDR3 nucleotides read TGTGCCAGCAGTGAGGCGCCGGGACAGGGGAGTTCACCCCTCCACTTT. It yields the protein CASSEAPGQGSSPLHF.

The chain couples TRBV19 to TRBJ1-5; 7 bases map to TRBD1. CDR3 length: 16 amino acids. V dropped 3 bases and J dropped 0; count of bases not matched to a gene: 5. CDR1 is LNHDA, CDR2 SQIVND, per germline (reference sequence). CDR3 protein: CASSMEDRNSNQPQHF. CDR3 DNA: TGTGCCAGTAGTATGGAGGACAGGAATAGCAATCAGCCCCAGCATTTT.

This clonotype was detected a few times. DNA for the CDR3: TGTGCCACCAGTGATTTGTCGCCGGGACTAGCGGGGGCAGATACGCAGTATTTT. This translates into CATSDLSPGLAGADTQYF. The J gene is TRBJ2-3, the V gene TRBV24-1, with TRBD2 matching over 14 bases. The CDR3 runs to 18 residues. V was clipped by 0 bases and J by 4 bases; unmatched bases: 5. Germline V gene data show CDR1 as KGHDR and CDR2 as SFDVKD.

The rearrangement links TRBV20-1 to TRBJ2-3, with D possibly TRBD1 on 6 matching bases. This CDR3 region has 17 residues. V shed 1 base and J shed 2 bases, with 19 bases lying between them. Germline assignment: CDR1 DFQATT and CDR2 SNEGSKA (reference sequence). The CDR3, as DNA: TGCAGTGCTAGAGCGGACGGTTTAGGGGACATCACAGATACGCAGTATTTT. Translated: CSARADGLGDITDTQYF.

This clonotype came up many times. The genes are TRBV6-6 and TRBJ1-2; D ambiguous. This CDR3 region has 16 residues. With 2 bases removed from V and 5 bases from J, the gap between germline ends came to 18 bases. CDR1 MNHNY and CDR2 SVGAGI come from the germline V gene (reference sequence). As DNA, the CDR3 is TGTGCCAGCAGTTACGAGAGGACCAAAACTTTATATGGCTACACCTTC. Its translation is CASSYERTKTLYGYTF.

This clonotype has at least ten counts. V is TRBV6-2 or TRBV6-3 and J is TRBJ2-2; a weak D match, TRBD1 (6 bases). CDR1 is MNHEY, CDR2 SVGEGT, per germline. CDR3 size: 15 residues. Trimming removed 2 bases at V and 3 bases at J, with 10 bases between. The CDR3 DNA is TGTGCCAGCAGTTACGTGGCAGGGGACACCGGGGAGCTGTTTTTT. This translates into CASSYVAGDTGELFF.

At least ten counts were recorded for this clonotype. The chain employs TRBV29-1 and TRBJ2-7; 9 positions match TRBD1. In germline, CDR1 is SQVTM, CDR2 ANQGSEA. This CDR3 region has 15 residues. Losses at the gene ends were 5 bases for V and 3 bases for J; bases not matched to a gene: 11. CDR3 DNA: TGCAGCGTTAAAAGTTCCGGGACAGGGTTCTACGAGCAGTACTTC. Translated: CSVKSSGTGFYEQYF.

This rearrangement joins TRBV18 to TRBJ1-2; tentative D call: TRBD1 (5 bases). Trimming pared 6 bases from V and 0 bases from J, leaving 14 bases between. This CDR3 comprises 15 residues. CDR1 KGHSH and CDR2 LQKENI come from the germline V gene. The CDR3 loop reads CASSPLDSSNYGYTF. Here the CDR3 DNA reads TGTGCCAGCTCTCCTCTCGACAGCTCTAACTATGGCTACACCTTC. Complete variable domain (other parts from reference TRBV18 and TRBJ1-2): NAGVMQNPRHLVRRRGQEARLRCSPMKGHSHVYWYRQLPEEGLKFMVYLQKENIIDESGMPKERFSAEFPKEGPSILRIQQVVRGDSAAYFCASSPLDSSNYGYTFGSGTRLTVV.

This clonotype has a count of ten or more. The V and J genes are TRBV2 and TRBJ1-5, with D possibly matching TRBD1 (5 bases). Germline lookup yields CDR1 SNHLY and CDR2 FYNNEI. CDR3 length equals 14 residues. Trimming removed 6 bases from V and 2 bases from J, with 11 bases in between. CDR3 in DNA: TGTGCCAGCAGAGTCCTGACAGGCAATCAGCCCCAGCATTTT. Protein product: CASRVLTGNQPQHF.

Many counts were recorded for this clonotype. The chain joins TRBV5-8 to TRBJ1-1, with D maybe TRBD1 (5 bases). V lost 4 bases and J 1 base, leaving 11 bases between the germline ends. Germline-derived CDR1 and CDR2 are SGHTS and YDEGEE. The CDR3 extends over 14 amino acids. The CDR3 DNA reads TGTGCCAGCAGCCCCAAGGGGAGGAACACTGAAGCTTTCTTT. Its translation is CASSPKGRNTEAFF.

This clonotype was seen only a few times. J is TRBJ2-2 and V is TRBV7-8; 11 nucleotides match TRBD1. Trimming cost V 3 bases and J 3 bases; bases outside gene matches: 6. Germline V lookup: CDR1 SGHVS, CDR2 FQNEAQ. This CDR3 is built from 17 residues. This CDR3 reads CASSFLGQGAYTGELFF. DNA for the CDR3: TGTGCCAGCAGCTTCCTAGGACAGGGGGCATACACCGGGGAGCTGTTTTTT.

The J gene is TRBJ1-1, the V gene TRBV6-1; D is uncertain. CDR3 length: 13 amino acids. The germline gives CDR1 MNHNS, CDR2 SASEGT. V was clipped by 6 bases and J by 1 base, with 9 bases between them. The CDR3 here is CASRTTRNTEAFF. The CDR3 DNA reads TGTGCCAGCAGAACAACAAGGAACACTGAAGCTTTCTTT.

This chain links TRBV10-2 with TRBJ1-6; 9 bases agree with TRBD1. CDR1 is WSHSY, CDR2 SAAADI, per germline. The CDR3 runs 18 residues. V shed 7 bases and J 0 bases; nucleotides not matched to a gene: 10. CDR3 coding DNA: TGCGCCAGCAAAACGGACAGGGGAAGGCGCTCCTATAATTCACCCCTCCACTTT. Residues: CASKTDRGRRSYNSPLHF.

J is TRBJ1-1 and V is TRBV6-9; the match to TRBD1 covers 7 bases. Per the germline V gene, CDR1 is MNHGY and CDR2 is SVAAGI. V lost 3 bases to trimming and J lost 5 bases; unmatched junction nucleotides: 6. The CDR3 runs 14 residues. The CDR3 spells CASSYRGSETEAFF. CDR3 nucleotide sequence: TGTGCCAGCAGTTACAGGGGGAGTGAGACTGAAGCTTTCTTT.

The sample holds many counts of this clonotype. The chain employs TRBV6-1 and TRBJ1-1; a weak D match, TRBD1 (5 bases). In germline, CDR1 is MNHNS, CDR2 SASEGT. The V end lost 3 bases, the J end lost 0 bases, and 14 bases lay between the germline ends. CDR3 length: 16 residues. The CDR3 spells CASSDPGAPLNTEAFF. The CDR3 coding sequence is TGTGCCAGCAGTGATCCCGGGGCCCCACTGAACACTGAAGCTTTCTTT.

CDR3 sequence reads: CASSLGTGPSHEQYF. CDR3 coding DNA: TGTGCCAGCAGTTTAGGGACAGGACCATCCCACGAGCAGTACTTC. The V call is TRBV27, the J call TRBJ2-7, with 8 nucleotides matching TRBD1. V dropped 2 bases and J dropped 5; count of bases not matched to a gene: 8. The CDR3 is 15 residues long. Germline values: CDR1 MNHEY, CDR2 SMNVEV (reference sequence).

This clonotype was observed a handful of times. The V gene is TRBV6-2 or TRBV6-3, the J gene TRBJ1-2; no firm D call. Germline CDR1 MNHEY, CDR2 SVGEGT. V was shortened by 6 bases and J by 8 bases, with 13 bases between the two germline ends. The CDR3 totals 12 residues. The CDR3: CASSQDLRGYTF. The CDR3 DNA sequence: TGTGCCAGCAGCCAGGACCTACGGGGCTACACCTTC.

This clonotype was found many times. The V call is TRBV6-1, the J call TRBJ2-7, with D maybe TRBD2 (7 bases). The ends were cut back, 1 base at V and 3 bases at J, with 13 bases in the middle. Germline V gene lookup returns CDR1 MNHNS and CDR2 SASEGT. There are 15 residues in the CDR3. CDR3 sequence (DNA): TGTGCCAGCAGTGAAGGCCGGGGGGCGATCTACGAGCAGTACTTC. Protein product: CASSEGRGAIYEQYF.

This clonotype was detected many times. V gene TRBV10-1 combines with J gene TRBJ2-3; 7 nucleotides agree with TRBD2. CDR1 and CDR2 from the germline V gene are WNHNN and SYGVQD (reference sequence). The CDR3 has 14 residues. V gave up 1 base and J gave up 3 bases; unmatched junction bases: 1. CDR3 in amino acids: CASSEWRGTDTQYF. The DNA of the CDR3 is TGCGCCAGCAGTGAGTGGCGGGGGACAGATACGCAGTATTTT.

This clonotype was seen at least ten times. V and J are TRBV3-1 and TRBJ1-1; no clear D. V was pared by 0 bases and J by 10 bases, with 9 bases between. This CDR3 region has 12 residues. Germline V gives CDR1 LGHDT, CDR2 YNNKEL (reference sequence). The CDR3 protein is CASSQDLVGAFF. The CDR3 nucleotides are TGTGCCAGCAGCCAAGACCTGGTAGGAGCTTTCTTT.

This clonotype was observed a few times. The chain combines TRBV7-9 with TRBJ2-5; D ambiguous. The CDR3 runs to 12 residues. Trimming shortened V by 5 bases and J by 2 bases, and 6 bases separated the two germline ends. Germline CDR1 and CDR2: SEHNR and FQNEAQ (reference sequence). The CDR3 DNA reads TGTGCCAGCAGCCTAATACAAGAGACCCAGTACTTC. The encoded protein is CASSLIQETQYF.

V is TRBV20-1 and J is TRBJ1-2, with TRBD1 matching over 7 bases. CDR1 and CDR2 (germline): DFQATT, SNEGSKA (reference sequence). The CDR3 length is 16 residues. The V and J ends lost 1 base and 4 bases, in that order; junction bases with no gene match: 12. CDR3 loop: CSARVSSHRGFYGYTF. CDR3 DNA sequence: TGCAGTGCTAGAGTTTCCTCTCACAGGGGCTTCTATGGCTACACCTTC.

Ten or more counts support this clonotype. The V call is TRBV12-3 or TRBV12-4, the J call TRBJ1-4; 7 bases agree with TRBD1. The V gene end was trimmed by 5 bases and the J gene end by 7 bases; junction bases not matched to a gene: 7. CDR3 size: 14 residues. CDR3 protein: CASSVTGSGEKLFF. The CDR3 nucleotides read TGTGCCAGCAGTGTGACAGGGTCGGGTGAAAAACTGTTTTTT.

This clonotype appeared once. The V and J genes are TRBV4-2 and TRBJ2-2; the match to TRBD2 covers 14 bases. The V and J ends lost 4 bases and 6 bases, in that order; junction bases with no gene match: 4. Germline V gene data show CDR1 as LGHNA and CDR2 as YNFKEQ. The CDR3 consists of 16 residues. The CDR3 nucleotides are TGTGCCAGCAGCCCGGGACTAGCGGGGGTATCCGGGGAGCTGTTTTTT. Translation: CASSPGLAGVSGELFF.